These T cell receptor beta chains were read from a single sample in a study of cytomegalovirus exposure and HLA in healthy donors. The protocol was immunoSEQ multiplex PCR, while the TCRdb copy is restricted to in-frame clones and leaves out a portion. The sample records around 100,000 clones, around 79% being singletons. The sample comprised PBMCs. These receptors originate from a man aged 50 to 59 in good health and CMV-seropositive. Each CDR3 is given with its conserved first and last residue. D genes are given only for firm matches. The size field is filled for only some rows; it gives once, few, many or a size class.

d_call	v_call	j_call	clone_size	cdr3_aa	cdr3_nt
.	TRBV7-2	TRBJ2-7	.	CASSLQVGGYSSYEQYF	TGTGCCAGCAGCTTACAGGTTGGGGGGTACAGCTCCTACGAGCAGTACTTC
TRBD2	TRBV6-5	TRBJ2-5	.	CASSSTSGRSQETQYF	TGTGCCAGCAGTTCGACTAGCGGGAGGTCGCAAGAGACCCAGTACTTC
.	TRBV30	TRBJ1-5	few	CAWRGPGGDQPQHF	TGTGCCTGGAGAGGTCCCGGCGGGGATCAGCCCCAGCATTTT
.	TRBV30	TRBJ1-1	.	CAWGTVNTEAFF	TGTGCCTGGGGAACAGTGAACACTGAAGCTTTCTTT
.	TRBV15	TRBJ1-5	.	CATSRPGSNQPQHF	TGTGCCACCAGCAGACCAGGGAGCAATCAGCCCCAGCATTTT
.	TRBV28	TRBJ1-1	.	CASSLRTEAFF	TGTGCCAGCAGTTTGCGGACTGAAGCTTTCTTT
.	TRBV29-1	TRBJ1-3	once	CSVGASGNTIYF	TGCAGCGTTGGAGCCTCTGGAAACACCATATATTTT
.	TRBV19	TRBJ2-2	.	CASSPSGRGTGELFF	TGTGCCAGTAGTCCATCTGGGCGTGGCACCGGGGAGCTGTTTTTT
TRBD1	TRBV11-3	TRBJ2-7	.	CASSWETGVPYEQYF	TGTGCCAGCAGCTGGGAGACAGGGGTTCCCTACGAGCAGTACTTC
.	TRBV28	TRBJ1-3	.	CASSPGGSGNTIYF	TGTGCCAGCAGCCCCGGGGGCTCTGGAAACACCATATATTTT
TRBD1	TRBV27	TRBJ1-2	few	CASSLAGQGGYYGYTF	TGTGCCAGCAGCTTAGCGGGACAGGGAGGATATTATGGCTACACCTTC
TRBD1	TRBV18	TRBJ1-1	.	CASSPYQPYYRGNRTEAFF	TGTGCCAGCTCACCATACCAGCCTTATTACAGGGGTAATCGCACTGAAGCTTTCTTT
TRBD2	TRBV5-1	TRBJ2-7	.	CASSPGGGQGYEQYF	TGCGCCAGCAGCCCGGGAGGGGGGCAGGGCTACGAGCAGTACTTC
.	TRBV2	TRBJ1-5	.	CASSPGRGFGNQPQHF	TGTGCCAGCAGTCCGGGTAGGGGGTTTGGCAATCAGCCCCAGCATTTT
TRBD2	TRBV19	TRBJ2-3	few	CASSRSRTSGSSDADTQYF	TGTGCCAGTAGTCGCAGCCGGACTAGCGGGAGCAGTGACGCAGATACGCAGTATTTT
.	TRBV25-1	TRBJ2-1	.	CASSESGQYNEQFF	TGTGCCAGCAGTGAATCCGGACAGTACAATGAGCAGTTCTTC
TRBD1	TRBV5-1	TRBJ2-5	few	CASSSKMTGTGPQETQYF	TGCGCCAGCAGCTCGAAGATGACCGGGACAGGGCCTCAAGAGACCCAGTACTTC
.	TRBV19	TRBJ1-1	.	CASSMGGVATEAFF	TGTGCCAGTAGTATGGGAGGGGTGGCCACTGAAGCTTTCTTT
.	TRBV28	TRBJ2-2	.	CASSFIWGAGELFF	TGTGCCAGCAGTTTCATTTGGGGGGCCGGGGAGCTGTTTTTT
TRBD2	TRBV2	TRBJ2-1	.	CASTAGPYNEQFF	TGTGCCAGCACAGCGGGGCCCTACAATGAGCAGTTCTTC
.	TRBV4-2	TRBJ2-3	.	CASSQETRKFSDTQYF	TGTGCCAGCAGCCAAGAAACTAGAAAGTTTTCCGATACGCAGTATTTT
.	TRBV15	TRBJ1-4	.	CATSRETGEKLFF	TGTGCCACCAGCAGAGAGACGGGTGAAAAACTGTTTTTT
.	TRBV7-2	TRBJ2-7	.	CASSLGGSPSYEQYF	TGTGCCAGCAGCTTAGGGGGCAGTCCCTCCTACGAGCAGTACTTC
.	TRBV7-2	TRBJ2-7	.	CASSHPGNAQYF	TGTGCCAGCAGCCACCCAGGGAACGCGCAGTACTTC
.	TRBV2	TRBJ1-4	once	CASSQAGRNEKLFF	TGTGCCAGCAGCCAAGCGGGGAGGAATGAAAAACTGTTTTTT
.	TRBV27	TRBJ2-7	.	CASSWGGGSYEQYF	TGTGCCAGCAGTTGGGGAGGGGGCTCCTACGAGCAGTACTTC
.	TRBV2	TRBJ1-5	.	CASSLAVYQPQHF	TGTGCCAGCAGCCTCGCGGTTTATCAGCCCCAGCATTTT
TRBD2	TRBV18	TRBJ2-2	few	CASSGGREDTGELFF	TGTGCCAGCTCAGGCGGGAGGGAAGACACCGGGGAGCTGTTTTTT
TRBD1	TRBV18	TRBJ1-5	once	CASSPSGTGHNQPQHF	TGTGCCAGCTCACCATCCGGGACAGGGCACAATCAGCCCCAGCATTTT
TRBD1	TRBV2	TRBJ1-5	.	CASTTGQGRVQPQHF	TGTGCCAGCACCACAGGACAGGGGCGCGTTCAGCCCCAGCATTTT
.	TRBV6-5	TRBJ2-7	.	CASMRSFSYEQYF	TGTGCCAGCATGCGGTCTTTCTCCTACGAGCAGTACTTC
TRBD1	TRBV27	TRBJ2-3	.	CASSLRSRDRGRNTQYF	TGTGCCAGCAGTTTAAGGTCGAGGGACAGGGGGCGTAATACGCAGTATTTT
TRBD2	TRBV19	TRBJ2-6	once	CASSIGSGLAGVSGANVLTF	TGTGCCAGTAGTATAGGCTCAGGGCTAGCGGGGGTCTCTGGGGCCAACGTCCTGACTTTC
.	TRBV7-9	TRBJ1-5	.	CASSLVGEGPQHF	TGTGCCAGCAGCTTAGTCGGGGAGGGGCCCCAGCATTTT